This TCR beta chain was sequenced during a study of T-cell memory formation after mild COVID-19. Findings of the study overall: For second-wave clones that peaked at day 37, SARS-CoV-2 specificity went unverified. Cross-reactive memory seemingly joined, as some responding clones were found in pre-infection memory.

CDR3 length: 13 amino acids. Germline CDR1 and CDR2: ENHRY and SYGVKD. Germline trimming cut 7 bases from V and 3 bases from J; bases unmatched to any gene: 4. As to this clonotype: Its target is unknown.

One entry per CDR3 protein, called by TCRdb with MiXCR from the 5' RACE reads. The profile covers 300,000 to 350,000 distinct CDR3 sequences, with around 13% appearing a single time and around a fifth taken by the ten largest. The chain joins TRBV10-3 to TRBJ2-3, with 7 bases that match TRBD2. The source is a man younger than 35 who had mild COVID-19 (a few samples of this study predate the infection). Cell type and time point are not known. The specimen was PBMCs or a T cell subset sorted from them (not recorded which). CDR3: CAIMRGSTDTQYF. CDR3 in DNA: TGTGCCATCATGCGGGGGTCGACAGATACGCAGTATTTT.